The 23 T cell receptor beta chains in this list originate from one sample, sequenced in a study of blood T cell repertoires in COVID-19. Using immunoSEQ multiplex PCR, the repertoire was profiled, and TCRdb retains in-frame clones only, with some absent. Here the sample spans 380,000 or so clones, around 87% being singletons. The sequenced sample consisted of PBMCs or T cells enriched from blood (not recorded which). The receptors originated from a man aged 25 to 40 who had recovered from COVID-19.

J is TRBJ2-2 and V is TRBV11-1, with D possibly matching TRBD1 (5 bases). Between the trimmed V and J ends, which lost 5 bases and 6 bases, there was a span of 10 bases. Germline V lookup: CDR1 SGHAT, CDR2 FQDESV (reference sequence). The CDR3 runs 13 residues. The DNA of the CDR3 is TGTGCCAGCAGCCGTCCGACAGCCGGGGAGCTGTTTTTT. This encodes CASSRPTAGELFF.

The chain links TRBV25-1 to TRBJ2-5; tentatively, D is TRBD1 (6 bases). V lost 6 bases, J lost 2 bases, and 13 bases lay in between. Per germline, CDR1 MGHDK and CDR2 SYGVNS. The CDR3 extends over 14 amino acids. The CDR3 reads CASSDRPKQETQYF. CDR3 DNA sequence: TGTGCCAGCAGCGACAGGCCCAAGCAAGAGACCCAGTACTTC.

This chain links TRBV25-1 with TRBJ1-1; D is possibly TRBD1 (6 bases). Germline lookup yields CDR1 MGHDK and CDR2 SYGVNS. The V end lost 2 bases, the J end lost 2 bases, and 9 bases lay between the germline ends. This CDR3 is 14 amino acids long. This CDR3 reads CASSETGQNTEAFF. The CDR3 bases are TGTGCCAGCAGTGAAACGGGACAAAACACTGAAGCTTTCTTT.

The rearrangement uses TRBV7-3 and TRBJ2-1; 8 positions agree with TRBD2. Germline trimming cut 4 bases from V and 11 bases from J; bases unmatched to any gene: 7. Germline V gene sequence: CDR1 SGHTA, CDR2 FQGTGA. The length of the CDR3 is 13 residues. The CDR3 sequence: CASSSTGGGKQFF. CDR3 sequence (DNA): TGTGCCAGCAGCTCAACCGGCGGGGGGAAGCAGTTCTTC.

CDR3 sequence: CASTIGLLNRDISYEQYF. CDR3 in DNA: TGTGCCAGCACCATAGGGCTCCTCAACAGGGATATTTCCTACGAGCAGTACTTC. This rearrangement joins TRBV7-8 to TRBJ2-7, with a weak D call TRBD1 (6 bases). V lost 7 bases, J lost 1 base, and 26 bases lay in between. This CDR3 region has 18 residues. Looked up from germline, CDR1 is SGHVS and CDR2 is FQNEAQ.

The rearrangement uses TRBV6-5 and TRBJ1-1; no clear D. The germline V and J ends were trimmed by 0 bases and 5 bases, with 16 bases remaining between them. The CDR3 spans 16 residues. Germline CDR1 is MNHEY and CDR2 is SVGAGI. The CDR3: CASSYSEERRETEAFF. CDR3 sequence (DNA): TGTGCCAGCAGTTACTCGGAGGAGCGGCGGGAGACTGAAGCTTTCTTT.

The rearrangement joins TRBV11-2 to TRBJ1-2; no clear D gene. V was cut by 0 bases and J by 7 bases, with 6 bases left in between. CDR3 length: 12 amino acids. Germline CDR1 SGHAT, CDR2 FQNNGV. The DNA for the CDR3 is TGTGCCAGCAGCTTAGATCTCGGTGGCTACACCTTC. It codes for CASSLDLGGYTF.

The chain is built from TRBV27 and TRBJ2-2, with D possibly TRBD1 on 6 matching bases. The CDR3 consists of 14 residues. Trimming removed 6 bases from V and 6 bases from J, with 14 bases in between. CDR1 and CDR2 (germline): MNHEY, SMNVEV (reference sequence). The DNA for the CDR3 is TGTGCCAGCAGCCGTATACAGGGAGCCGGGGAGCTGTTTTTT. It codes for CASSRIQGAGELFF.

V and J are TRBV4-1 and TRBJ1-4; D is unresolved. The CDR3 loop spans 15 amino acids. V was trimmed by 1 base and J by 0 bases, leaving 6 bases between them. Germline CDR1 is MGHRA and CDR2 is YSYEKL. CDR3 bases: TGCGCCAGCAGCCAAGTCCGTGCAACTAATGAAAAACTGTTTTTT. This sequence encodes CASSQVRATNEKLFF.

This chain links TRBV2 with TRBJ1-1, with no clear D. The CDR3 sequence is 15 residues long. Germline assignment: CDR1 SNHLY and CDR2 FYNNEI. Trimming removed 3 bases from V and 0 bases from J, with 11 bases in between. The CDR3 sequence is CASSDRSGMNTEAFF. For the CDR3, the DNA is TGTGCCAGCAGTGACAGGTCCGGTATGAACACTGAAGCTTTCTTT. Drawing the rest from reference TRBV2 and TRBJ1-1, the complete variable domain is EPEVTQTPSHQVTQMGQEVILRCVPISNHLYFYWYRQILGQKVEFLVSFYNNEISEKSEIFDDQFSVERPDGSNFTLKIRSTKLEDSAMYFCASSDRSGMNTEAFFGQGTRLTVV.

As to this clone: The sample has other DNA sequences that encode this CDR3 too. The chain employs TRBV6-1 and TRBJ2-3, with a weak D call TRBD2 (6 bases). CDR3 length equals 14 residues. The germline V and J ends were trimmed by 0 bases and 6 bases, with 10 bases remaining between them. Germline V lookup: CDR1 MNHNS, CDR2 SASEGT. The CDR3 bases are TGTGCCAGCAGTGAAGCGCTACGGGGGGATACGCAGTATTTT. It translates to CASSEALRGDTQYF.

The V gene is TRBV7-8, the J gene TRBJ1-1, with D possibly being TRBD1 (5 bases). CDR3 length: 17 amino acids. The ends were cut back, 4 bases at V and 3 bases at J, with 21 bases in the middle. CDR1 and CDR2 from the germline V gene are SGHVS and FQNEAQ. In DNA, the CDR3 is TGTGCCAGCAGCTCAAGGGGCAGGGTTGTAGAAGACACTGAAGCTTTCTTT. Translating it yields CASSSRGRVVEDTEAFF.

The chain employs TRBV2 and TRBJ2-7; 7 bases line up with TRBD1. The CDR3 runs 15 residues. Germline CDR1 SNHLY, CDR2 FYNNEI. V was clipped by 3 bases and J by 2 bases; unmatched bases: 7. CDR3 coding DNA: TGTGCCAGCAGTGATCCTCCAGGGGGAACCTACGAGCAGTACTTC. It specifies CASSDPPGGTYEQYF.

The chain has TRBV5-4 and TRBJ1-1; no clear D gene. V lost 0 bases, J lost 0 bases, and 6 bases lay in between. CDR3 length equals 14 residues. Germline V gene lookup returns CDR1 SGHNT and CDR2 YYREEE (reference sequence). The CDR3 reads CASSLDSVNTEAFF. The CDR3 DNA sequence: TGTGCCAGCAGCTTGGATTCAGTGAACACTGAAGCTTTCTTT.

This chain connects TRBV2 to TRBJ1-5; D gene unclear. From germline, CDR1 is SNHLY and CDR2 FYNNEI. There are 13 residues in the CDR3. Deletions cut 6 bases from V and 4 bases from J, with 10 bases between. The CDR3 is CASRVITNQPQHF. CDR3 in DNA: TGTGCCAGCAGGGTAATAACTAATCAGCCCCAGCATTTT.

This chain links TRBV5-1 with TRBJ1-2, with 7 nucleotides matching TRBD1. The junction had 3 bases not matched to a gene; V was cut back by 1 base and J by 3 bases. Germline values: CDR1 SGHRS, CDR2 YFSETQ. This CDR3 comprises 14 residues. CDR3 in amino acids: CASSLFGTDYGYTF. CDR3 sequence (DNA): TGCGCCAGCAGCTTGTTCGGGACAGACTATGGCTACACCTTC.

Remarks on this clone: This CDR3 is also generated by other DNA sequences in the sample. This chain uses TRBV7-9 with TRBJ1-1; no definite D call. Germline V gives CDR1 SEHNR, CDR2 FQNEAQ (reference sequence). This CDR3 has 14 amino acids. V dropped 5 bases and J dropped 1 base, with 11 bases sitting between them. The DNA for the CDR3 is TGTGCCAGCAGCCCCATTACGGGGAACACTGAAGCTTTCTTT. It translates to CASSPITGNTEAFF.

V gene TRBV6-4 combines with J gene TRBJ1-2, with no clear D. This CDR3 is 13 amino acids long. Germline V CDR1 and CDR2: MRHNA, SNTAGT. The ends were cut back, 2 bases at V and 1 base at J, with 5 bases in the middle. This CDR3 reads CASSDGVNYGYTF. The CDR3 nucleotides are TGTGCCAGCAGTGACGGAGTTAACTATGGCTACACCTTC.

J is TRBJ2-5 and V is TRBV7-2; the match to TRBD2 covers 9 bases. The CDR3 sequence is 16 residues long. Per the germline V gene, CDR1 is SGHTA and CDR2 is FQGNSA. Trimming removed 1 base from V and 6 bases from J; junction bases left unmatched: 9. The CDR3 is CASSLVSRGGRKTQYF. The CDR3 DNA follows: TGTGCCAGCAGCTTAGTTTCGCGGGGGGGCCGGAAGACCCAGTACTTC. The full variable domain, rest sourced from reference TRBV7-2 and TRBJ2-5, is GAGVSQSPSNKVTEKGKDVELRCDPISGHTALYWYRQSLGQGLEFLIYFQGNSAPDKSGLPSDRFSAERTGGSVSTLTIQRTQQEDSAVYLCASSLVSRGGRKTQYFGPGTRLLVL.

The chain uses TRBV4-1 and TRBJ1-2; unclear D gene. The CDR3 runs 15 residues. CDR1 is MGHRA and CDR2 is YSYEKL in the germline V gene. V lost 0 bases, J lost 1 base, and 9 bases lay in between. The CDR3 is CASSQDSASNYGYTF. In nucleotides, the CDR3 is TGCGCCAGCAGCCAAGACAGCGCCAGTAACTATGGCTACACCTTC.

This clone appeared a single time. The rearrangement links TRBV6-4 to TRBJ2-5; 8 positions match TRBD2. V was clipped by 6 bases and J by 1 base; unmatched bases: 16. Germline V gene sequence: CDR1 MRHNA, CDR2 SNTAGT. The CDR3 consists of 18 residues. The DNA of the CDR3 is TGTGCCAGCAGAAATCCCCCGAGAAGCGGGGGCCTCCAAGAGACCCAGTACTTC. Protein sequence: CASRNPPRSGGLQETQYF.

The gene calls are TRBV4-3 and TRBJ1-2; no clear D. This CDR3 comprises 14 residues. Germline CDR1 and CDR2: LGHNA and YSLEER. V lost 0 bases, J lost 6 bases, and 11 bases lay in between. The CDR3 DNA sequence: TGCGCCAGCAGCCAAGATCATCACGGGGATGGCTACACCTTC. This sequence encodes CASSQDHHGDGYTF.

The chain combines TRBV10-2 with TRBJ2-6; 7 bases are a match to TRBD1. The CDR3 runs 15 residues. The germline gives CDR1 WSHSY, CDR2 SAAADI. V gave up 5 bases and J gave up 4 bases; unmatched junction bases: 5. CDR3 bases: TGCGCCAGCAGTCCAGGGACAGCCGGGGCCAACGTCCTGACTTTC. It codes for CASSPGTAGANVLTF.